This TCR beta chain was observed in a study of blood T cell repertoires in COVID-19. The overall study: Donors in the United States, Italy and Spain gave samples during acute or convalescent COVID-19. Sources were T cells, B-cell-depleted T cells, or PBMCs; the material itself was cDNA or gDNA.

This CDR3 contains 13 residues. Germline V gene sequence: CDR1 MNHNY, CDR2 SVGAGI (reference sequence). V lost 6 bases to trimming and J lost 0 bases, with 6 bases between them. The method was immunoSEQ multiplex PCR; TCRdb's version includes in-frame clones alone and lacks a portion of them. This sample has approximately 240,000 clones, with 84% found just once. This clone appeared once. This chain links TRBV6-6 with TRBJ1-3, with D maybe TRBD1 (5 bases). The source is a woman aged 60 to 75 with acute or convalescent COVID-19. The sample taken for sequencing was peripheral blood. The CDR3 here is CASSRDSGNTIYF. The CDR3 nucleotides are TGTGCCAGCAGCAGGGACTCTGGAAACACCATATATTTT.